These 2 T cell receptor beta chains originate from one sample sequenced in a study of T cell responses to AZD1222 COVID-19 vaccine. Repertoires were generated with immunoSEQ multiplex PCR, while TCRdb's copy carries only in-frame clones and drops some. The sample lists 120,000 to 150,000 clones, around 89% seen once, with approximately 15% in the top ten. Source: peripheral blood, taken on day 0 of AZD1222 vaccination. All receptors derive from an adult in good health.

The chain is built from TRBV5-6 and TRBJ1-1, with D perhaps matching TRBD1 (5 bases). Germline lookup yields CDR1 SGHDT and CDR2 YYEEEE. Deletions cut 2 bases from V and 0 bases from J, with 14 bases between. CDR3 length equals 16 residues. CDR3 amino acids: CASSFGRGRMNTEAFF. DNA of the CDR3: TGTGCCAGCAGCTTCGGTAGGGGAAGGATGAACACTGAAGCTTTCTTT.

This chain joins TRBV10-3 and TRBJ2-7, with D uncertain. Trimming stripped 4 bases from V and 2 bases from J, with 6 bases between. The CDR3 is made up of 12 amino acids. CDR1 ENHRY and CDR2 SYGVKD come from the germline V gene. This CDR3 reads CAISGVTYEQYF. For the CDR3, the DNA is TGTGCCATCAGTGGTGTGACCTACGAGCAGTACTTC.